The 11 T cell receptor beta chains in this list originate from one sample, sequenced in a study of molecular identifiers for immune sequencing clone quantification. TCRdb re-derived calls from the PCR reads in MiXCR, one entry per CDR3 protein. The profile covers hundreds of thousands of distinct CDR3 sequences, with roughly 25% appearing a single time and about 0.78% taken by the ten largest. Input material: naive CD8+ T cells from blood, with Jurkat cell RNA spiked in. The sample's subset: FACS-sorted CD8+CD4-CCR7+CD45RA+ naive T cells. The receptors here all came from a human donor in good health. Some libraries in this study had Jurkat cell RNA spiked in.

This clonotype was found many times. The chain recombines TRBV9 with TRBJ2-7; D gene uncertain. CDR1 is SGDLS and CDR2 is YYNGEE in the germline V gene. The length of the CDR3 is 14 residues. V was trimmed by 3 bases and J by 2 bases, leaving 12 bases between them. As DNA, the CDR3 is TGTGCCAGCAGCGGGGCGGACCCAGCCTACGAGCAGTACTTC. It codes for CASSGADPAYEQYF.

The chain joins TRBV7-3 to TRBJ2-1; D gene unclear. Looked up from germline, CDR1 is SGHTA and CDR2 is FQGTGA. The ends were cut back, 5 bases at V and 0 bases at J, with 11 bases in the middle. This CDR3 is 15 amino acids long. CDR3 DNA: TGTGCCAGCAGCCCCGTGGGAAGCTCCTACAATGAGCAGTTCTTC. Translation: CASSPVGSSYNEQFF. Together with reference TRBV7-3 and TRBJ2-1, the CDR3 gives the full variable domain: GAGVSQTPSNKVTEKGKYVELRCDPISGHTALYWYRQSLGQGPEFLIYFQGTGAADDSGLPNDRFFAVRPEGSVSTLKIQRTERGDSAVYLCASSPVGSSYNEQFFGPGTRLTVL.

The table lists this clonotype with a few counts. The genes are TRBV20-1 and TRBJ2-1; TRBD1 matches 7 bases. Germline CDR1 DFQATT, CDR2 SNEGSKA (reference sequence). The length of the CDR3 is 13 residues. V lost 4 bases and J lost 4; bases outside the gene matches: 4. CDR3 bases: TGCAGTGCTAACAGGGGTTTGTACAATGAGCAGTTCTTC. This encodes CSANRGLYNEQFF.

This clonotype occurred many times. This chain uses TRBV5-1 with TRBJ1-1; D call uncertain. This CDR3 is 13 amino acids long. V was clipped by 4 bases and J by 0 bases, with 7 bases between them. Per the germline V gene, CDR1 is SGHRS and CDR2 is YFSETQ. The CDR3 sequence: CASSPGMNTEAFF. CDR3 nucleotide sequence: TGCGCCAGCAGCCCTGGGATGAACACTGAAGCTTTCTTT. The full variable domain, in which reference TRBV5-1 and TRBJ1-1 provide the parts outside the CDR3, is KAGVTQTPRYLIKTRGQQVTLSCSPISGHRSVSWYQQTPGQGLQFLFEYFSETQRNKGNFPGRFSGRQFSNSRSEMNVSTLELGDSALYLCASSPGMNTEAFFGQGTRLTVV.

A remark on this clonotype: This may stem from a read error, because a much larger clone lies one nucleotide away. The chain joins TRBV7-2 to TRBJ2-5; D assignment may be TRBD1 or TRBD2 (5 bases each). Trimming took 5 bases from V and 3 from J, leaving 19 bases between them. The CDR3 length is 16 residues. Germline V lookup: CDR1 SGHTA, CDR2 FQGNSA. CDR3 nucleotides: TGTGCCAGCAGCCCCCGTCAGGTGGGGACGAAAGAGACCCAGTACTTC. The encoded protein is CASSPRQVGTKETQYF.

In regard to this clonotype: This may be a read error, as it is one base from a much larger clone. This sequence joins TRBV7-9 and TRBJ1-2; the D is unclear. Germline V gives CDR1 SEHNR, CDR2 FQNEAQ (reference sequence). The germline V and J ends were trimmed by 1 base and 10 bases, with 19 bases remaining between them. The CDR3 is 15 residues long. The DNA for the CDR3 is TGTGCCAGCAGCTTAGGCAGTCCGGGTAGCGGCGACTACACCTTC. This codes for CASSLGSPGSGDYTF.

To note about this clonotype: This could be a read error, since a much larger clone is one nucleotide away. The chain combines TRBV7-9 with TRBJ1-4; D gene uncertain. CDR3 length equals 13 residues. The V gene's germline CDR1 is SEHNR and CDR2 FQNEAQ (reference sequence). CDR3 loop: CASSLPPLENLFF. As DNA, the CDR3 is TGTGCCAGCAGCTTGCCCCCCCTTGAAAACCTGTTTTTT.

CDR3 sequence: CASSSVADEETQYF. The CDR3 DNA sequence: TGTGCCAGCAGTTCGGTCGCCGACGAAGAGACCCAGTACTTC. The chain couples TRBV7-9 to TRBJ2-5; no clear D. The germline CDR1 and CDR2 sequences are SEHNR and FQNEAQ (reference sequence). The CDR3 loop spans 14 amino acids. V lost 6 bases and J lost 3, with 14 bases in between.

The chain uses TRBV2 and TRBJ2-7; tentatively, D is TRBD1 (5 bases). CDR1 is SNHLY, CDR2 FYNNEI, per germline. The CDR3 length is 16 residues. The V end was cut by 2 bases, the J end by 0 bases, with 14 bases between. The DNA for the CDR3 is TGTGCCAGCAGTGAAATTGAGAATCAGGGCTCCTACGAGCAGTACTTC. As protein: CASSEIENQGSYEQYF.

Worth noting for this clonotype: Given a much more abundant clone one base away, this may be a read error. CDR3 in DNA: TGTGCCAGTAGTATATCTCTTAGTGGCTACACCTTC. This translates into CASSISLSGYTF. The rearrangement uses TRBV19 and TRBJ1-2; D unclear. CDR1 is LNHDA, CDR2 SQIVND, per germline (reference sequence). V was pared by 2 bases and J by 7 bases, with 8 bases between. CDR3 length: 12 residues. The variable domain in full, with the rest retrieved from reference TRBV19 and TRBJ1-2, is DGGITQSPKYLFRKEGQNVTLSCEQNLNHDAMYWYRQDPGQGLRLIYYSQIVNDFQKGDIAEGYSVSREKKESFPLTVTSAQKNPTAFYLCASSISLSGYTFGSGTRLTVV.

The V gene is TRBV13, the J gene TRBJ2-5, with D perhaps being TRBD1 or TRBD2 (5 bases each). Germline CDR1 and CDR2: PRHDT and FYEKMQ (reference sequence). The CDR3 spans 16 residues. V lost 4 bases to trimming and J lost 1 base, with 16 bases between them. CDR3 DNA sequence: TGTGCCAGCAGCTCCCGGGACCAGAGTTCCCAAGAGACCCAGTACTTC. This encodes CASSSRDQSSQETQYF.